This T cell receptor beta chain appears in the sequencing data of a study of long-term antiretroviral therapy in people with HIV. Study results and limitations: Clonal expansions arising prior to ART prevailed in the repertoire at every time point.

V was clipped by 0 bases and J by 2 bases, with 11 bases between them. The length of the CDR3 is 15 residues. Looked up from germline, CDR1 is SGDLS and CDR2 is YYNGEE. A remark on this clone: The antigen is not known.

They ran version v3.0 of the immunoSEQ assay at survey level. Clones were read by immunoSEQ multiplex PCR, and TCRdb kept only the in-frame ones, dropping some. The profile shows thousands of clones, about 83% of them singletons. Two or more post-ART PBMC samples, plus at least one pre-ART sample, were available for each donor. The V call is TRBV9, the J call TRBJ1-1; D is ambiguous. Here the sequenced sample was unsorted PBMCs, taken 0.3 years before starting antiretroviral therapy. This clonotype originated in a man aged 25-45 years with HIV. CDR3 in DNA: TGTGCCAGCAGCGTAGGGTTGCAGCCCAACACTGAAGCTTTCTTT. This gives the protein CASSVGLQPNTEAFF.